Below, one TCR beta chain is given with its context. PCR used 60 Vbeta primers and 13 Jbeta primers. The method was immunoSEQ multiplex PCR; TCRdb's version includes in-frame clones alone and lacks a portion of them. Of over 80,000 clones in the sample, 65% to 90% were seen once. The data belong to a study of cytomegalovirus exposure and HLA in healthy donors. Looked up from germline, CDR1 is MDHEN and CDR2 is SYDVKM. V was clipped by 5 bases and J by 2 bases, with 7 bases between them. This CDR3 is built from 13 residues. The chain couples TRBV28 to TRBJ2-1; D may be TRBD1 (5 bases). Source material: PBMCs. This receptor was identified in a man in his thirties or forties in good health and CMV-seropositive. CDR3 nucleotides: TGTGCCAGCAGTGCAGGGACCTACAATGAGCAGTTCTTC. This sequence encodes CASSAGTYNEQFF.